This T cell receptor beta chain was profiled in a study of technical replicates of blood from a handful of donors. CDR1 MGHRA and CDR2 YSYEKL come from the germline V gene. The CDR3 length is 16 residues. Trimming removed 3 bases at V and 8 bases at J, with 22 bases between. Sequencing used immunoSEQ multiplex PCR; TCRdb keeps in-frame clones, though not all of them. The sample carries tens of thousands of clones, approximately 94% recorded once. The V gene is TRBV4-1, the J gene TRBJ1-1, with a weak D call TRBD1 (6 bases). The TCR originated in a human donor in good health. Sequencing was carried out using T cells isolated from PBMCs. DNA for the CDR3: TGCGCCAGCAGCCACATAGAGGGAGGGGGGGATCCCGAAGCTTTCTTT. It codes for CASSHIEGGGDPEAFF.